The clone carrying this TCR beta chain has only a few counts. V shed 9 bases, J shed 10 bases, and the junction held 8 bases outside the gene matches. The CDR3 has 12 residues. The source of the sample is a study of T-cell reconstitution after alpha-beta-depleted transplantation in children. The library targeted TCRbeta and was prepared with unique molecular identifiers. TCRdb independently ran MiXCR on the PCR reads; one entry per CDR3 protein. Of some 340,000 distinct CDR3 sequences in the sample, 10% were seen once. The chain joins TRBV12-3 or TRBV12-4 to TRBJ2-1; 8 bases align to TRBD1. The sequence derives from a human donor who donated a stem cell graft to a child with acute lymphoblastic leukemia. This specimen was PBMCs from the stem cell graft donor, taken from the stem cell graft. CDR3 protein: CASQTGVGEQFF. Written as DNA, the CDR3 is TGTGCCAGTCAGACAGGGGTGGGAGAGCAGTTCTTC.